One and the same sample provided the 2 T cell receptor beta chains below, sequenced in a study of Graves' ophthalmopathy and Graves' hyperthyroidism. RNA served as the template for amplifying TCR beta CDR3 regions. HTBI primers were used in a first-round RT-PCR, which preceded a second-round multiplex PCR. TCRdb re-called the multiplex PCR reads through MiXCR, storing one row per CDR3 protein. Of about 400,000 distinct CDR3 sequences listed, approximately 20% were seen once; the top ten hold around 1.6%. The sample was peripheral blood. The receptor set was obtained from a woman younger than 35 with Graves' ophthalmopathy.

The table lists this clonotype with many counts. The CDR3 DNA reads as TGTGCCAGCAGCGCACAGGATAATTCACCCCTCCACTTT. Translating gives CASSAQDNSPLHF. The rearrangement joins TRBV11-2 to TRBJ1-6; D perhaps matches TRBD1 (5 bases). CDR3 length: 13 amino acids. Trimming removed 5 bases from V and 5 bases from J, with 7 bases in between. Germline CDR1 is SGHAT and CDR2 is FQNNGV.

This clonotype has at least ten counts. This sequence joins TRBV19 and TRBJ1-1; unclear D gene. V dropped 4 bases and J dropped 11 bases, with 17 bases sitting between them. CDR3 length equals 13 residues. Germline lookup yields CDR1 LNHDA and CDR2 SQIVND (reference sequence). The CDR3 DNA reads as TGTGCCAGTAGTACGATGACCGGGAGAGGGGCTTTCTTT. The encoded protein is CASSTMTGRGAFF.